Listed below are T cell receptor beta chains from one sample, sequenced in a study of long-term antiretroviral therapy in people with HIV. Sequencing was performed with immunoSEQ multiplex PCR; in TCRdb, only in-frame clones are kept and a portion is missing. The sample includes about 22,000 clones, under 85% of them seen just once. Sequencing was performed on unsorted PBMCs, taken 0.5 years before starting antiretroviral therapy. The source is a man aged 40-49 years with HIV. Both conserved end residues are part of each CDR3. The D gene is left open where the match is weak. Expanded clones are given a class, and other clones once, few, many or no size at all.

d_gene: NA
j_gene: TRBJ2-7
v_gene: TRBV18
abundance: NA
CDR3nt: TGTGCCAGCTCACCACTGGACAGCTCCTACGAGCAGTACTTC
CDR3aa: CASSPLDSSYEQYF

d_gene: NA
j_gene: TRBJ1-2
v_gene: TRBV30
abundance: NA
CDR3nt: TGTGCCTGGAGTGTAGGGGACTCCTATGGCTACACCTTC
CDR3aa: CAWSVGDSYGYTF

d_gene: TRBD1
j_gene: TRBJ1-3
v_gene: TRBV9
abundance: NA
CDR3nt: TGTGCCAGCAGCCCTCGGACAGGGGAAAACACCATATATTTT
CDR3aa: CASSPRTGENTIYF

d_gene: NA
j_gene: TRBJ2-2
v_gene: TRBV7-6
abundance: NA
CDR3nt: TGTGCCAGCAGCTTAAGTGGGACCGGGGAGCTGTTTTTT
CDR3aa: CASSLSGTGELFF

d_gene: NA
j_gene: TRBJ2-3
v_gene: TRBV9
abundance: NA
CDR3nt: TGTGCCAGCAGCCCCCGGGGCCTAGCCACCCCCACAGATACGCAGTATTTT
CDR3aa: CASSPRGLATPTDTQYF

d_gene: NA
j_gene: TRBJ1-2
v_gene: TRBV14
abundance: NA
CDR3nt: TGTGCCAGCAGCCAAGGAATTTCTCAGAGGACTAACTATGGCTACACCTTC
CDR3aa: CASSQGISQRTNYGYTF

d_gene: TRBD1
j_gene: TRBJ1-2
v_gene: TRBV9
abundance: NA
CDR3nt: TGTGCCAGCAGCGTTAAAGACAGGGCTGGCTATGGCTACACCTTC
CDR3aa: CASSVKDRAGYGYTF

d_gene: TRBD1
j_gene: TRBJ2-7
v_gene: TRBV9
abundance: NA
CDR3nt: TGTGCCAGCAGCGTAGAAGATCGGACAGGGCTAGTCGAGCAGTACTTC
CDR3aa: CASSVEDRTGLVEQYF

d_gene: NA
j_gene: TRBJ1-1
v_gene: TRBV19
abundance: once
CDR3nt: TGTGCCAGTAGGGCACTCGGGACGGTGAACACTGAAGCTTTCTTT
CDR3aa: CASRALGTVNTEAFF

d_gene: NA
j_gene: TRBJ2-7
v_gene: TRBV9
abundance: once
CDR3nt: TGTGCCAGCAGCGTAGGGGGACATGGCGAGCAGTACTTC
CDR3aa: CASSVGGHGEQYF

d_gene: NA
j_gene: TRBJ1-1
v_gene: TRBV25-1
abundance: once
CDR3nt: TGTGCCAGCAGTGAGTCGGCGACGGGGGCTTTCTTT
CDR3aa: CASSESATGAFF

d_gene: TRBD1
j_gene: TRBJ2-2
v_gene: TRBV6-6
abundance: NA
CDR3nt: TGTGCCAGCTCTACAGGGGGCAGGACCGGGGAGCTGTTTTTT
CDR3aa: CASSTGGRTGELFF

d_gene: TRBD1
j_gene: TRBJ1-2
v_gene: TRBV23-1
abundance: NA
CDR3nt: TGCGCCAGCAGTCAATTGGGACAGGGTCTTGCTAACTATGGCTACACCTTC
CDR3aa: CASSQLGQGLANYGYTF

d_gene: NA
j_gene: TRBJ2-6
v_gene: TRBV18
abundance: few
CDR3nt: TGTGCCAGCTCACCATCGACTGGGGCCAACGTCCTGACTTTC
CDR3aa: CASSPSTGANVLTF

d_gene: TRBD1
j_gene: TRBJ2-5
v_gene: TRBV28
abundance: NA
CDR3nt: TGTGCCAGCAGCCCGAGGGACAGGCCCCTGGGGGCCCAGTACTTC
CDR3aa: CASSPRDRPLGAQYF

d_gene: NA
j_gene: TRBJ1-2
v_gene: TRBV2
abundance: few
CDR3nt: TGTGCCAGCAGTGAGGAAATGGAAGACTATGGCTACACCTTC
CDR3aa: CASSEEMEDYGYTF

d_gene: TRBD1
j_gene: TRBJ1-5
v_gene: TRBV19
abundance: NA
CDR3nt: TGTGCCACCCTAAAGACAGGGGGCGGTCAGCCCCAGCATTTT
CDR3aa: CATLKTGGGQPQHF

d_gene: NA
j_gene: TRBJ2-2
v_gene: TRBV18
abundance: NA
CDR3nt: TGTGCCAGCTCACCACCGGTGCGGGGCCGAAGCACCGGGGAGCTGTTTTTT
CDR3aa: CASSPPVRGRSTGELFF

d_gene: NA
j_gene: TRBJ1-2
v_gene: TRBV28
abundance: NA
CDR3nt: TGTGCCAGCAGCCCGATAGAGGGGAGTAACTATGGCTACACCTTC
CDR3aa: CASSPIEGSNYGYTF

d_gene: TRBD1
j_gene: TRBJ2-7
v_gene: TRBV7-6
abundance: medium-sized
CDR3nt: TGTGCCAGCAGCGGACAGGGGTCGAGCTCCTACGAGCAGTACTTC
CDR3aa: CASSGQGSSSYEQYF

d_gene: NA
j_gene: TRBJ2-3
v_gene: TRBV15
abundance: NA
CDR3nt: TGTGCCACCAGCAGAGATCGAGGGATTAGCACAGATACGCAGTATTTT
CDR3aa: CATSRDRGISTDTQYF

d_gene: TRBD1
j_gene: TRBJ1-5
v_gene: TRBV30
abundance: NA
CDR3nt: TGTGCCTGGGCTGTACAGGGGGGCCGGCAGCCCCAGCATTTT
CDR3aa: CAWAVQGGRQPQHF

d_gene: NA
j_gene: TRBJ1-2
v_gene: TRBV11-2
abundance: medium-sized
CDR3nt: TGTGCCAGCAGCTTTGGGGAAACAGGAGATGGCTACACCTTC
CDR3aa: CASSFGETGDGYTF

d_gene: NA
j_gene: TRBJ1-2
v_gene: TRBV29-1
abundance: few
CDR3nt: TGCAGCGTTGAAGTTTCTGAGGATGGCTACACCTTC
CDR3aa: CSVEVSEDGYTF

d_gene: NA
j_gene: TRBJ1-1
v_gene: TRBV19
abundance: NA
CDR3nt: TGTGCCAGTAGTATGAGACGGGACGGTGGGACTGAAGCTTTCTTT
CDR3aa: CASSMRRDGGTEAFF

d_gene: NA
j_gene: TRBJ2-7
v_gene: TRBV7-2
abundance: NA
CDR3nt: TGTGCCAGCAGCCCTCGGACGGACTCCTACGAGCAGTACTTC
CDR3aa: CASSPRTDSYEQYF

d_gene: NA
j_gene: TRBJ1-2
v_gene: TRBV28
abundance: NA
CDR3nt: TGTGCCAGCAGTTCTCCCGCACTGGCGTATGGCTACACCTTC
CDR3aa: CASSSPALAYGYTF

d_gene: NA
j_gene: TRBJ1-1
v_gene: TRBV19
abundance: NA
CDR3nt: TGTGCCAGTAGTTTCTCTGGAAGAGGGACTTCTGAAGCTTTCTTT
CDR3aa: CASSFSGRGTSEAFF

d_gene: TRBD1
j_gene: TRBJ2-3
v_gene: TRBV15
abundance: NA
CDR3nt: TGTGCCACCAGCAGAGACTTACAGGGGCCAGATACGCAGTATTTT
CDR3aa: CATSRDLQGPDTQYF

d_gene: NA
j_gene: TRBJ2-7
v_gene: TRBV27
abundance: NA
CDR3nt: TGTGCCAGCAGTTCGCATTTCCCCTACGAGCAGTACTTC
CDR3aa: CASSSHFPYEQYF

d_gene: NA
j_gene: TRBJ1-4
v_gene: TRBV18
abundance: NA
CDR3nt: TGTGCCAGCTCACCAGGGCGTCCCGAAAAACTGTTTTTT
CDR3aa: CASSPGRPEKLFF

d_gene: NA
j_gene: TRBJ2-1
v_gene: TRBV9
abundance: NA
CDR3nt: TGTGCCAGCGCAGCGGATTACAATGAGCAGTTCTTC
CDR3aa: CASAADYNEQFF

d_gene: NA
j_gene: TRBJ1-1
v_gene: TRBV7-2
abundance: NA
CDR3nt: TGTGCCAGCAGCTTAGCGCAGGGGACCTCGAACACTGAAGCTTTCTTT
CDR3aa: CASSLAQGTSNTEAFF

d_gene: NA
j_gene: TRBJ1-2
v_gene: TRBV7-9
abundance: NA
CDR3nt: TGTGCCAGCAGCTTAGCGGGGGCTGGCTACACCTTC
CDR3aa: CASSLAGAGYTF

d_gene: TRBD2
j_gene: TRBJ2-7
v_gene: TRBV28
abundance: NA
CDR3nt: TGTGCCAGCAGCTCTAGCGGGCCCCGCTACGAGCAGTACTTC
CDR3aa: CASSSSGPRYEQYF

d_gene: NA
j_gene: TRBJ1-3
v_gene: TRBV28
abundance: NA
CDR3nt: TGTGAACATGTCCGGGACGAAGGAGACACCATATATTTT
CDR3aa: CEHVRDEGDTIYF

d_gene: NA
j_gene: TRBJ1-4
v_gene: TRBV5-1
abundance: NA
CDR3nt: TGCGCCAGCAGCGAGCCAGATCGAACGGAAAAACTGTTTTTT
CDR3aa: CASSEPDRTEKLFF

d_gene: NA
j_gene: TRBJ1-1
v_gene: TRBV7-8
abundance: NA
CDR3nt: TGTGCCAGCAGCTTCACCGCTGGCACTGAAGCTTTCTTT
CDR3aa: CASSFTAGTEAFF

d_gene: NA
j_gene: TRBJ1-6
v_gene: TRBV19
abundance: NA
CDR3nt: TGTGCCAGTATGCGCTCAGGGGATAGTAATTCACCCCTCCACTTT
CDR3aa: CASMRSGDSNSPLHF

d_gene: NA
j_gene: TRBJ1-6
v_gene: TRBV5-1
abundance: NA
CDR3nt: TGCGCCAGCAGCTTGGAGTCCAGGGGCAGTTCACCCCTCCACTTT
CDR3aa: CASSLESRGSSPLHF

d_gene: NA
j_gene: TRBJ2-7
v_gene: TRBV5-1
abundance: NA
CDR3nt: TGCGCCAGCAGCTTAGACACCCCCTACGAGCAGTACTTC
CDR3aa: CASSLDTPYEQYF

d_gene: NA
j_gene: TRBJ1-1
v_gene: TRBV6-5
abundance: few
CDR3nt: TGTGCCAGCAGTTCCCGGGGGAAAAGTACTGAAGCTTTCTTT
CDR3aa: CASSSRGKSTEAFF

d_gene: NA
j_gene: TRBJ1-5
v_gene: TRBV27
abundance: NA
CDR3nt: TGTGCCAGCAGTTTCTCCGGACAGACGCCCAATCAGCCCCAGCATTTT
CDR3aa: CASSFSGQTPNQPQHF

d_gene: TRBD1
j_gene: TRBJ2-7
v_gene: TRBV6-1
abundance: once
CDR3nt: TGTGCCAGCAGTCTAGACAGGGATGGCGAGCAGTACTTC
CDR3aa: CASSLDRDGEQYF

d_gene: NA
j_gene: TRBJ1-5
v_gene: TRBV7-9
abundance: NA
CDR3nt: TGTGCCAGCAGCTTAGCAGGAGGAGGGCCCCAGCATTTT
CDR3aa: CASSLAGGGPQHF

d_gene: NA
j_gene: TRBJ1-2
v_gene: TRBV4-1
abundance: once
CDR3nt: TGCGCCAGCAGCCAAGACGCAGTTGGGGGCTATGGCTACACCTTC
CDR3aa: CASSQDAVGGYGYTF

d_gene: TRBD2
j_gene: TRBJ2-5
v_gene: TRBV9
abundance: NA
CDR3nt: TGTGCCAGCAGCCCTGAAGATCGAGCGGGATACCAAGAGACCCAGTACTTC
CDR3aa: CASSPEDRAGYQETQYF

d_gene: NA
j_gene: TRBJ2-1
v_gene: TRBV21-1
abundance: NA
CDR3nt: TGTGCCAGCAGCAAAGTCCAGGGGACCTATAACGACAATGAGCAGTTCTTC
CDR3aa: CASSKVQGTYNDNEQFF

d_gene: NA
j_gene: TRBJ2-5
v_gene: TRBV6-6
abundance: NA
CDR3nt: TGTGCCAGCAGCCGTCTAGGGACACCCCAAGAGACCCAGTACTTC
CDR3aa: CASSRLGTPQETQYF

d_gene: NA
j_gene: TRBJ2-7
v_gene: TRBV28
abundance: once
CDR3nt: TGTGCCAGCAGTTTTGAGGACCCTCCTTTGGAGCAGTACTTC
CDR3aa: CASSFEDPPLEQYF

d_gene: NA
j_gene: TRBJ2-2
v_gene: TRBV30
abundance: NA
CDR3nt: TGTGCCTGGAGTACCCGAGCCCTGAAGACCGGGGAGCTGTTTTTT
CDR3aa: CAWSTRALKTGELFF

d_gene: TRBD2
j_gene: TRBJ2-5
v_gene: TRBV7-2
abundance: NA
CDR3nt: TGTGCCAGCAGCCTCGCTGGCGGGGGTAGTCAAGAGACCCAGTACTTC
CDR3aa: CASSLAGGGSQETQYF

d_gene: TRBD1
j_gene: TRBJ1-5
v_gene: TRBV18
abundance: medium-sized
CDR3nt: TGTGCCAGCTTCCGGACAGGACACAATCAGCCCCAGCATTTT
CDR3aa: CASFRTGHNQPQHF

d_gene: NA
j_gene: TRBJ1-1
v_gene: TRBV27
abundance: NA
CDR3nt: TGTGCCAGCAGTTCAGAGAACACTGAAGCTTTCTTT
CDR3aa: CASSSENTEAFF

d_gene: NA
j_gene: TRBJ2-3
v_gene: TRBV7-9
abundance: NA
CDR3nt: TGTGCCAGCAGCTTTTCCGGGGGAAGCACAGATACGCAGTATTTT
CDR3aa: CASSFSGGSTDTQYF

d_gene: NA
j_gene: TRBJ1-1
v_gene: TRBV9
abundance: NA
CDR3nt: TGTGCCAGCAGTCCCGCATGGGGCTCTGAAGCTTTCTTT
CDR3aa: CASSPAWGSEAFF

d_gene: NA
j_gene: TRBJ2-2
v_gene: TRBV5-8
abundance: NA
CDR3nt: TGTGCCAGCAGCTTGGGACTAGGCACCGGGGAGCTGTTTTTT
CDR3aa: CASSLGLGTGELFF

d_gene: TRBD1
j_gene: TRBJ2-3
v_gene: TRBV2
abundance: NA
CDR3nt: TGTGCCAGCGGGACAGGGCCTCCGGATACGCAGTATTTT
CDR3aa: CASGTGPPDTQYF

d_gene: NA
j_gene: TRBJ1-2
v_gene: TRBV2
abundance: NA
CDR3nt: TGTGCCAGCACCTACCGGACGGCCTATGGCTACACCTTC
CDR3aa: CASTYRTAYGYTF